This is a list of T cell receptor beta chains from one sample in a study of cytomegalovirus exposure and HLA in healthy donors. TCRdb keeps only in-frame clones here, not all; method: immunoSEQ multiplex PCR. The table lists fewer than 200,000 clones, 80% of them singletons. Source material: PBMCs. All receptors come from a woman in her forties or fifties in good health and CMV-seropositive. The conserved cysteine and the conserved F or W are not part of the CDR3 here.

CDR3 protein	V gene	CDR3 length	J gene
ASSPRTGPSNQPQH	TRBV7-2	14	TRBJ1-5
ASSVSGGLAGGRNEQF	TRBV7-2	16	TRBJ2-1
ASRQEGELF	TRBV5-1	9	TRBJ2-2
ASSITGATEAF	TRBV19	11	TRBJ1-1
SSSRLPNRTSGGDYEQY	TRBV7-9	17	TRBJ2-7
ATSSPGLAPHEQF	TRBV15	13	TRBJ2-1
ASGLEEGTDTQY	TRBV27	12	TRBJ2-3
ASSVQGSRNTIY	TRBV6-6	12	TRBJ1-3
AWNGGPNEKLF	TRBV30	11	TRBJ1-4
ASSKDRAGRNQPQH	TRBV7-8	14	TRBJ1-5
ASSPSQDLYEQY	TRBV19	12	TRBJ2-7
ASSLRRTAMNTEAF	TRBV28	14	TRBJ1-1